A selection of T cell receptor beta chains follows, all from one sample in a study of T cell repertoires in cytomegalovirus infection. One entry per CDR3 protein, called by TCRdb with MiXCR from the reads. The sample lists some 110,000 distinct CDR3 sequences, approximately 30% occurring once. No cognate antigen is known for these TCRs. Sequencing used CD8+ T cells from cultured PBMCs, obtained from culture after CMV antigen stimulation. The receptors were gathered from a human donor in good health (CMV status not recorded). Some clones in this sample may be carry-over from other donors' samples. Each CDR3 is given with its conserved first and last residue. D genes are given only for firm matches. For some rows the clone size is stated as once, few or many, or as a class when expanded; others skip it.

j_gene: TRBJ1-4
abundance: -
d_gene: -
v_gene: TRBV6-6
CDR3nt: TGTGCCAGCACGGGGAACACTAATGAAAAACTGTTTTTT
CDR3aa: CASTGNTNEKLFF

j_gene: TRBJ2-2
abundance: -
d_gene: -
v_gene: TRBV6-8
CDR3nt: TGTGCCATCGGGGCAGGGGGGACCGGGGAGCTGTTTTTT
CDR3aa: CAIGAGGTGELFF

j_gene: TRBJ2-1
abundance: -
d_gene: TRBD1
v_gene: TRBV6-2/TRBV6-3
CDR3nt: TGTGCCAGCAGAACAATCACCTCAGGGGGCTCTTGGAATGAGCAGTTCTTC
CDR3aa: CASRTITSGGSWNEQFF

j_gene: TRBJ2-7
abundance: -
d_gene: -
v_gene: TRBV7-2
CDR3nt: TGTGCCAGCAGCTTAGAAGGGGGGATTTTGATCTACGAGCAGTACTTC
CDR3aa: CASSLEGGILIYEQYF

j_gene: TRBJ2-7
abundance: -
d_gene: -
v_gene: TRBV11-2
CDR3nt: TGTGCCAGCAGCTTAGACTACTCAAGGTACGAGCAGTACTTC
CDR3aa: CASSLDYSRYEQYF

j_gene: TRBJ2-7
abundance: -
d_gene: TRBD1
v_gene: TRBV12-3/TRBV12-4
CDR3nt: TGTGCCAGCAGTGCGGGACAGGGGGCCACCTACGAGCAGTACTTC
CDR3aa: CASSAGQGATYEQYF

j_gene: TRBJ2-1
abundance: few
d_gene: TRBD1
v_gene: TRBV10-3
CDR3nt: TGTGCCATCGGACAGGGCAACTACAATGAGCAGTTCTTC
CDR3aa: CAIGQGNYNEQFF

j_gene: TRBJ2-2
abundance: -
d_gene: TRBD2
v_gene: TRBV7-4
CDR3nt: TGTGCCAGCAGCTTAGCGGTTAGCGGGCCGAACACCGGGGAGCTGTTTTTT
CDR3aa: CASSLAVSGPNTGELFF

j_gene: TRBJ2-7
abundance: -
d_gene: -
v_gene: TRBV20-1
CDR3nt: TGCAGTGCTAGAGGATCGGGCCGTGGCCAACTATACGAGCAGTACTTC
CDR3aa: CSARGSGRGQLYEQYF

j_gene: TRBJ2-2
abundance: many
d_gene: TRBD2
v_gene: TRBV5-4
CDR3nt: TGTGCCAGCAGCCCTGACCTAGCGGGGGGTCCCGGGGAGCTGTTTTTT
CDR3aa: CASSPDLAGGPGELFF

j_gene: TRBJ1-1
abundance: -
d_gene: -
v_gene: TRBV9
CDR3nt: TGTGCCAGCACCTACTATCAGGGCTCGATGAACACTGAAGCTTTCTTT
CDR3aa: CASTYYQGSMNTEAFF

j_gene: TRBJ2-5
abundance: many
d_gene: -
v_gene: TRBV7-9
CDR3nt: TGTGCCAGCAGCTTCCAGAGACAACCAGACTCGCCAAATCAAGAGACCCAGTACTTC
CDR3aa: CASSFQRQPDSPNQETQYF

j_gene: TRBJ2-1
abundance: few
d_gene: TRBD2
v_gene: TRBV19
CDR3nt: TGTGCCAGTAGTATAGGTCGGCGGGGGGATTACAATGAGCAGTTCTTC
CDR3aa: CASSIGRRGDYNEQFF

j_gene: TRBJ1-6
abundance: -
d_gene: TRBD1
v_gene: TRBV7-3
CDR3nt: TGTGCCAGCAGTCGGACAGGGCTAAATTCACCCCTCCACTTT
CDR3aa: CASSRTGLNSPLHF

j_gene: TRBJ1-6
abundance: -
d_gene: TRBD1
v_gene: TRBV4-1
CDR3nt: TGCGCCAGCAGCCCGCGGGAGGACAGGACGAATTCACCCCTCCACTTT
CDR3aa: CASSPREDRTNSPLHF

j_gene: TRBJ1-5
abundance: -
d_gene: -
v_gene: TRBV27
CDR3nt: TGTGCCAGCAGAGAGGCACAGGGCAATCAGCCCCAGCATTTT
CDR3aa: CASREAQGNQPQHF

j_gene: TRBJ1-6
abundance: few
d_gene: -
v_gene: TRBV2
CDR3nt: TGTGCCAGCAGGTCGGGGATCTATAATTCACCCCTCCACTTT
CDR3aa: CASRSGIYNSPLHF

j_gene: TRBJ2-2
abundance: once
d_gene: -
v_gene: TRBV2
CDR3nt: TGTGCCAGCAGTGAGGAAACGGTGAACACCGGGGAGCTGTTTTTT
CDR3aa: CASSEETVNTGELFF

j_gene: TRBJ2-5
abundance: -
d_gene: -
v_gene: TRBV2
CDR3nt: TGTGCCAGCACTCGACAGGTCAGGGAGGGAGAGACCCAGTACTTC
CDR3aa: CASTRQVREGETQYF

j_gene: TRBJ2-1
abundance: few
d_gene: TRBD1
v_gene: TRBV20-1
CDR3nt: TGCAGTGCTAGAAAGGGACAGAGGGATGCATACAATGAGCAGTTCTTC
CDR3aa: CSARKGQRDAYNEQFF

j_gene: TRBJ2-7
abundance: -
d_gene: -
v_gene: TRBV4-1
CDR3nt: TGCGCCAGCAGCCAAGCCTACCCGGGGCCCTACGAGCAGTACTTC
CDR3aa: CASSQAYPGPYEQYF

j_gene: TRBJ2-1
abundance: -
d_gene: -
v_gene: TRBV19
CDR3nt: TGTGCCAGTAGTCCTTGGGGGGGCGAATACAATGAGCAGTTCTTC
CDR3aa: CASSPWGGEYNEQFF

j_gene: TRBJ1-5
abundance: few
d_gene: -
v_gene: TRBV27
CDR3nt: TGTGCCAGCAGTACAGGGTCCGGGGGCAATCAGCCCCAGCATTTT
CDR3aa: CASSTGSGGNQPQHF

j_gene: TRBJ2-7
abundance: -
d_gene: TRBD1
v_gene: TRBV9
CDR3nt: TGTGCCAGCAGCGCCACAGGGGCGAGGGGGTACGAGCAGTACTTC
CDR3aa: CASSATGARGYEQYF

j_gene: TRBJ2-1
abundance: once
d_gene: -
v_gene: TRBV27
CDR3nt: TGTGCCAGCAGTTTAGCGGGATTTGAAAATGAGCAGTTCTTC
CDR3aa: CASSLAGFENEQFF

j_gene: TRBJ1-2
abundance: few
d_gene: -
v_gene: TRBV2
CDR3nt: TGTGCCAGCAGTGAACCAGGGACGGTCGGCTACACCTTC
CDR3aa: CASSEPGTVGYTF

j_gene: TRBJ2-7
abundance: few
d_gene: TRBD1
v_gene: TRBV12-3/TRBV12-4
CDR3nt: TGTGCCAGCAGTTGGGGACAGGGCGTCTACGAGCAGTACTTC
CDR3aa: CASSWGQGVYEQYF

j_gene: TRBJ2-4
abundance: -
d_gene: -
v_gene: TRBV7-8
CDR3nt: TGTGCCAGCAGCTTAGGGAGTACGGACATTCAGTACTTC
CDR3aa: CASSLGSTDIQYF

j_gene: TRBJ2-5
abundance: -
d_gene: TRBD2
v_gene: TRBV27
CDR3nt: TGTGCCAGCAGCATAGCGGGGGTCCGTGAGACCCAGTACTTC
CDR3aa: CASSIAGVRETQYF

j_gene: TRBJ1-1
abundance: few
d_gene: -
v_gene: TRBV19
CDR3nt: TGTGCCAGTAGTATTTTAGCGCCTCTTCCATTGAACACTGAAGCTTTCTTT
CDR3aa: CASSILAPLPLNTEAFF

j_gene: TRBJ1-1
abundance: -
d_gene: -
v_gene: TRBV18
CDR3nt: TGTGCCAGCTCGGGCAGCTGGACTGAAGCTTTCTTT
CDR3aa: CASSGSWTEAFF

j_gene: TRBJ1-5
abundance: -
d_gene: -
v_gene: TRBV4-1
CDR3nt: TGCGCCAGCAGCCAAGGAGAAGGTCAGCCCCAGCATTTT
CDR3aa: CASSQGEGQPQHF

j_gene: TRBJ1-1
abundance: -
d_gene: -
v_gene: TRBV2
CDR3nt: TGTGCCAGCAGTCTCCAACGGGACGAGACCCGCATGAACACTGAAGCTTTCTTT
CDR3aa: CASSLQRDETRMNTEAFF

j_gene: TRBJ2-1
abundance: few
d_gene: -
v_gene: TRBV7-9
CDR3nt: TGTGCCAGCAGCTCCCGGGACCTCACAGGTGGTGAGCAGTTCTTC
CDR3aa: CASSSRDLTGGEQFF

j_gene: TRBJ1-1
abundance: few
d_gene: -
v_gene: TRBV6-6
CDR3nt: TGTGCCAGCACCCCCCGACAGGTGAACACTGAAGCTTTCTTT
CDR3aa: CASTPRQVNTEAFF

j_gene: TRBJ2-5
abundance: -
d_gene: -
v_gene: TRBV7-9
CDR3nt: TGTGCCAGCAGCGGATCTCAGGTGGAGACCCAGTACTTC
CDR3aa: CASSGSQVETQYF

j_gene: TRBJ2-7
abundance: -
d_gene: TRBD1
v_gene: TRBV6-1
CDR3nt: TGTGCCAGCAGTGAAGCGCTCGAGACAGGGATTTACGAGCAGTACTTC
CDR3aa: CASSEALETGIYEQYF

j_gene: TRBJ1-1
abundance: few
d_gene: -
v_gene: TRBV6-2/TRBV6-3
CDR3nt: TGTGCCAGCCGACCCGGGGGGACTGAAGCTTTCTTT
CDR3aa: CASRPGGTEAFF

j_gene: TRBJ2-1
abundance: few
d_gene: -
v_gene: TRBV3-1
CDR3nt: TGTGCCAGCAGCCGCGCCGGGGCGGATGAGCAGTTCTTC
CDR3aa: CASSRAGADEQFF

j_gene: TRBJ1-1
abundance: -
d_gene: -
v_gene: TRBV7-2
CDR3nt: TGTGCCAGCAGCTTTTACAACCGAGGCACTGAAGCTTTCTTT
CDR3aa: CASSFYNRGTEAFF

j_gene: TRBJ1-1
abundance: -
d_gene: -
v_gene: TRBV28
CDR3nt: TGTGCCAGCAGTTACTCTAGGGAGGGGGACACTGAAGCTTTCTTT
CDR3aa: CASSYSREGDTEAFF

j_gene: TRBJ1-6
abundance: few
d_gene: -
v_gene: TRBV6-5
CDR3nt: TGTGCCAGCAGTTACGGACCGTCGGGGGCCTCCTATAATTCACCCCTCCACTTT
CDR3aa: CASSYGPSGASYNSPLHF

j_gene: TRBJ2-2
abundance: -
d_gene: -
v_gene: TRBV12-3/TRBV12-4
CDR3nt: TGTGCCAGCAGTTTTCAAAGCGGGCCGCAATACACCGGGGAGCTGTTTTTT
CDR3aa: CASSFQSGPQYTGELFF

j_gene: TRBJ2-7
abundance: -
d_gene: -
v_gene: TRBV27
CDR3nt: TGTGCCAGCAGTTTATCGTGGGTGACCGAGCAGTACTTC
CDR3aa: CASSLSWVTEQYF

j_gene: TRBJ2-7
abundance: -
d_gene: -
v_gene: TRBV27
CDR3nt: TGTGCCAGCAGTTTATTCCCAGGTCCCTACGAGCAGTACTTC
CDR3aa: CASSLFPGPYEQYF

j_gene: TRBJ2-3
abundance: -
d_gene: TRBD2
v_gene: TRBV27
CDR3nt: TGTGCCAGCAGTTTATCCCCACCAATGGAGGAGAGCGGGGGGTACACAGATACGCAGTATTTT
CDR3aa: CASSLSPPMEESGGYTDTQYF

j_gene: TRBJ2-1
abundance: many
d_gene: -
v_gene: TRBV28
CDR3nt: TGTGCCAGCAGTGCGGGGGCCTCCTACAATGAGCAGTTCTTC
CDR3aa: CASSAGASYNEQFF

j_gene: TRBJ2-7
abundance: few
d_gene: -
v_gene: TRBV12-3/TRBV12-4
CDR3nt: TGTGCCAGCAGTTTCTCCGGGGCCGGGTACGAGCAGTACTTC
CDR3aa: CASSFSGAGYEQYF

j_gene: TRBJ2-5
abundance: -
d_gene: -
v_gene: TRBV6-2/TRBV6-3
CDR3nt: TGTGCCAGCAGCCTCCTAGACACCCAAGAGACTCAGTACTTC
CDR3aa: CASSLLDTQETQYF

j_gene: TRBJ2-7
abundance: few
d_gene: -
v_gene: TRBV7-2
CDR3nt: TGTGCCAGCAGCTTGTGGCAGAACTACGAGCAGTACTTC
CDR3aa: CASSLWQNYEQYF